One and the same sample provided the 28 T cell receptor beta chains below, sequenced in a study of Ad26.COV2.S vaccination and SARS-CoV-2 variants. The table came from immunoSEQ multiplex PCR; TCRdb's copy has only in-frame clones and leaves some out. The sample contains about 390,000 clones, around 92% of which appear only once. Treatment here: roughly 19 received Ad26.COV2.S at low or high dose, single or two shots; about 5 received placebo; per-sample allocation not given. After the first vaccine or placebo injection, samples were drawn on day 63. The source material was peripheral blood, sampled in a trial of Ad26.COV2.S vaccine versus placebo. The source is a person between 18 and 59 years old who received the Ad26.COV2.S COVID-19 vaccine or a placebo.

The chain recombines TRBV3-1 (or the pseudogene TRBV3-2) with TRBJ1-4; 11 bases align to TRBD1. The CDR3 has 17 amino acids. Germline trimming cut 4 bases from V and 3 bases from J; bases unmatched to any gene: 7. CDR1 and CDR2 (germline): LGHDT, YNNKEL (reference sequence). In DNA, the CDR3 is TGTGCCAGCAGCCTACGGGGGACAGGGGGTTCTAATGAAAAACTGTTTTTT. Amino acids: CASSLRGTGGSNEKLFF.

This chain links TRBV6-5 with TRBJ1-5; D may be TRBD1 (5 bases). Germline values: CDR1 MNHEY, CDR2 SVGAGI. The CDR3 length is 13 residues. V was pared by 10 bases and J by 3 bases, with 13 bases between. CDR3: CATRVLLNQPQHF. In DNA form, the CDR3 reads TGTGCCACCAGGGTCCTTCTCAATCAGCCCCAGCATTTT.

This chain links TRBV24-1 with TRBJ2-2; D is ambiguous. V was pared by 8 bases and J by 2 bases, with 8 bases between. Germline-derived CDR1 and CDR2 are KGHDR and SFDVKD. There are 13 residues in the CDR3. Written as DNA, the CDR3 is TGTGCCACCACAGAAGAAAACACCGGGGAGCTGTTTTTT. Residues: CATTEENTGELFF.

This chain uses TRBV28 with TRBJ1-4, with D unclear. Germline loops: CDR1 MDHEN, CDR2 SYDVKM. The CDR3 extends over 14 amino acids. The ends were cut back, 6 bases at V and 3 bases at J, with 11 bases in the middle. Here the CDR3 DNA reads TGTGCCAGCAGCCGGAGGGAGCCTAATGAAAAACTGTTTTTT. Translating gives CASSRREPNEKLFF.

This sequence joins TRBV4-1 and TRBJ1-2; TRBD1 is a possible D gene (5 bases). This CDR3 has 15 amino acids. V lost 0 bases and J 0 bases, leaving 8 bases between the germline ends. In germline, CDR1 is MGHRA, CDR2 YSYEKL. CDR3 coding DNA: TGCGCCAGCAGCCAAGATCAGGGTACTAACTATGGCTACACCTTC. This translates into CASSQDQGTNYGYTF.

With respect to this clone: Other nucleotide sequences in the sample specify the same CDR3. The rearrangement joins TRBV7-2 to TRBJ1-5, with D hard to call. In germline, CDR1 is SGHTA, CDR2 FQGNSA. V dropped 3 bases and J dropped 2 bases, with 8 bases sitting between them. This CDR3 spans 14 amino acids. The DNA for the CDR3 is TGTGCCAGCAGCTTGGGTGTGGGCAATCAGCCCCAGCATTTT. This codes for CASSLGVGNQPQHF.

The J gene is TRBJ1-3, the V gene TRBV7-2; D gene ambiguous. Trimming cost V 4 bases and J 3 bases, with 7 bases left between them. Germline V gene sequence: CDR1 SGHTA, CDR2 FQGNSA. The CDR3 loop spans 13 amino acids. Here the CDR3 reads CASSYQIGNTIYF. The CDR3 nucleotides read TGTGCCAGCAGCTACCAGATTGGAAACACCATATATTTT.

V and J are TRBV28 and TRBJ1-5; 9 bases line up with TRBD1. Germline CDR1 reads MDHEN; CDR2 reads SYDVKM. This CDR3 spans 16 amino acids. The V gene end was trimmed by 3 bases and the J gene end by 3 bases; junction bases not matched to a gene: 6. For the CDR3, the DNA is TGTGCCAGCAGTTTGTTACAGGGGGCTAACAATCAGCCCCAGCATTTT. Its protein product is CASSLLQGANNQPQHF.

V usage is TRBV5-6 and J usage is TRBJ2-5; 9 nucleotides line up with TRBD2. CDR1 is SGHDT and CDR2 is YYEEEE in the germline V gene. Trimming removed 4 bases from V and 3 bases from J; junction bases left unmatched: 7. The CDR3 consists of 15 residues. The CDR3 sequence: CASSRGTSREETQYF. The CDR3 DNA sequence: TGTGCCAGCAGCAGAGGGACTAGCAGAGAAGAGACCCAGTACTTC.

V is TRBV10-3 and J is TRBJ2-5; 7 nucleotides agree with TRBD1. Germline lookup yields CDR1 ENHRY and CDR2 SYGVKD. There are 15 residues in the CDR3. The V segment lost 10 bases and the J segment 1 base; nucleotides outside the gene matches: 12. This chain's CDR3 is CATYSPDRAQETQYF. The CDR3 region has the DNA TGTGCCACTTACTCCCCTGACAGGGCCCAAGAGACCCAGTACTTC.

This sequence joins TRBV6-2 or TRBV6-3 and TRBJ2-5; D gene unclear. Germline V lookup: CDR1 MNHEY, CDR2 SVGEGT. V lost 0 bases, J lost 4 bases, and 15 bases lay in between. CDR3 length equals 16 residues. The CDR3 sequence: CASSYSVSRAIETQYF. DNA for the CDR3: TGTGCCAGCAGTTACTCGGTTTCTAGGGCTATAGAGACCCAGTACTTC.

In this sample, this clone turned up once. This rearrangement joins TRBV7-2 to TRBJ1-1, with a possible D match to TRBD1 (5 bases). The germline gives CDR1 SGHTA, CDR2 FQGNSA. V was trimmed by 1 base and J by 0 bases, leaving 6 bases between them. The CDR3 totals 14 residues. The CDR3 reads CASSLGGLNTEAFF. The CDR3 DNA sequence: TGTGCCAGCAGCTTAGGGGGGTTGAACACTGAAGCTTTCTTT.

This chain connects TRBV19 to TRBJ1-2; possible D gene TRBD1, 5 bases. Germline lookup yields CDR1 LNHDA and CDR2 SQIVND (reference sequence). Trimming pared 0 bases from V and 4 bases from J, leaving 15 bases between. The CDR3 spans 16 residues. In nucleotides, the CDR3 is TGTGCCAGTAGTATAGATGTGGCAGGGAAAGGCTATGGCTACACCTTC. Its protein is CASSIDVAGKGYGYTF.

This chain links TRBV18 with TRBJ2-1; 8 bases map to TRBD2. J was trimmed by 7 bases and V by 9 bases; bases with no gene match: 17. This CDR3 region has 16 residues. The germline V gene has CDR1 KGHSH and CDR2 LQKENI. The CDR3 is CASLRSGGSPGNEQFF. CDR3 bases: TGTGCCAGTCTTCGTTCGGGGGGGAGTCCGGGGAATGAGCAGTTCTTC.

CDR3 coding DNA: TGTGCCTGGAGTAAAGGGGACAGACTAGCTTCAGATACGCAGTATTTT. Translation: CAWSKGDRLASDTQYF. The V gene is TRBV30, the J gene TRBJ2-3; D possibly matches TRBD1 or TRBD2 (7 bases each). The CDR3 has 16 amino acids. CDR1 and CDR2 (germline): GTSNPN, SVGIG (reference sequence). V lost 2 bases, J lost 4 bases, and 19 bases lay in between.

The rearrangement links TRBV29-1 to TRBJ2-5; TRBD2 matches 13 bases. The CDR3 is 16 amino acids. CDR1 SQVTM and CDR2 ANQGSEA come from the germline V gene. The J segment lost 4 bases and the V segment lost 6 bases, leaving 11 bases of the junction unmatched. CDR3 nucleotides: TGCAGCGTAGTAACTAGCGGGGGGGCCGTAACAGAGACCCAGTACTTC. Translation gives CSVVTSGGAVTETQYF.

The chain joins TRBV5-1 to TRBJ1-3; a possible D gene is TRBD1 (5 bases). CDR1 and CDR2 (germline): SGHRS, YFSETQ. The V gene lost 5 bases and the J gene lost 0 bases, with 9 bases spanning the gap. There are 14 residues in the CDR3. This CDR3 is CASRPDSSGNTIYF. The CDR3 nucleotides read TGCGCCAGCAGGCCCGACAGCTCTGGAAACACCATATATTTT.

DNA for the CDR3: TGCGCCAGCAGCCACGGGCTAACGGGACTGAGCTACGAGCAGTACTTC. Protein sequence: CASSHGLTGLSYEQYF. This rearrangement joins TRBV4-3 to TRBJ2-7; tentative D call: TRBD2 (6 bases). Germline V gives CDR1 LGHNA, CDR2 YSLEER. The CDR3 length is 16 residues. V shed 3 bases and J shed 3 bases, with 18 bases lying between them.

The chain joins TRBV4-1 to TRBJ1-2; 7 bases map to TRBD1. The length of the CDR3 is 13 residues. The V and J ends lost 4 bases and 9 bases, in that order; junction bases with no gene match: 8. Germline V gene data show CDR1 as MGHRA and CDR2 as YSYEKL. The CDR3 DNA sequence: TGCGCCAGCAGCCTCGGACAGGTGGGGAGCTACACCTTC. It yields the protein CASSLGQVGSYTF.

The chain employs TRBV7-2 and TRBJ2-2; no firm D call. This CDR3 contains 15 residues. Germline V gene lookup returns CDR1 SGHTA and CDR2 FQGNSA. V was trimmed by 3 bases and J by 1 base, leaving 9 bases between them. The CDR3 nucleotides read TGTGCCAGCAGCTTGATTACAATGAACACCGGGGAGCTGTTTTTT. It codes for CASSLITMNTGELFF.

This clone was counted a few times. The V call is TRBV7-2, the J call TRBJ1-1, with 7 bases fitting TRBD1. Losses at the gene ends were 2 bases for V and 1 base for J; bases not matched to a gene: 10. Germline CDR1 reads SGHTA; CDR2 reads FQGNSA. This CDR3 is 17 amino acids long. The CDR3 DNA reads as TGTGCCAGCAGCTTAAGTAACGCCGGGACAGCGAACACTGAAGCTTTCTTT. It specifies CASSLSNAGTANTEAFF.

The rearrangement links TRBV28 to TRBJ2-1; D call uncertain. CDR1 is MDHEN, CDR2 SYDVKM, per germline. CDR3 length equals 15 residues. Trimming removed 8 bases from V and 2 bases from J, with 16 bases in between. Here the CDR3 DNA reads TGTGCCAGCCAAGTCTGGGCAAGAACCTACAATGAGCAGTTCTTC. Amino acids: CASQVWARTYNEQFF. Looking up the rest from reference TRBV28 and TRBJ2-1 gives the full variable domain: DVKVTQSSRYLVKRTGEKVFLECVQDMDHENMFWYRQDPGLGLRLIYFSYDVKMKEKGDIPEGYSVSREKKERFSLILESASTNQTSMYLCASQVWARTYNEQFFGPGTRLTVL.

This chain uses TRBV10-3 with TRBJ1-1; D remains ambiguous. V shed 0 bases and J shed 1 base, with 9 bases lying between them. Germline loops: CDR1 ENHRY, CDR2 SYGVKD. The CDR3 runs 15 residues. CDR3 coding DNA: TGTGCCATCAGTGAGTCGATGCCAGCGAACACTGAAGCTTTCTTT. It encodes CAISESMPANTEAFF.

The J gene is TRBJ2-2, the V gene TRBV5-8; D is perhaps TRBD1 (6 bases). V was clipped by 3 bases and J by 0 bases, with 12 bases between them. CDR3 size: 16 residues. The germline CDR1 and CDR2 sequences are SGHTS and YDEGEE. Here the CDR3 DNA reads TGTGCCAGCAGCTCTACAGGGACCACGAACACCGGGGAGCTGTTTTTT. Translation gives CASSSTGTTNTGELFF.

DNA of the CDR3: TGTGCCAGCAGTCTGACGTTCCCGGGTACGCAGTATTTT. Translating gives CASSLTFPGTQYF. This chain connects TRBV12-3 or TRBV12-4 to TRBJ2-3; D unclear. This CDR3 contains 13 residues. The ends were cut back, 5 bases at V and 8 bases at J, with 14 bases in the middle.

The chain uses TRBV18 and TRBJ1-2; D call uncertain. Between the trimmed V and J ends, which lost 8 bases and 4 bases, there was a span of 17 bases. This CDR3 is built from 14 residues. The germline V gene has CDR1 KGHSH and CDR2 LQKENI. DNA for the CDR3: TGTGCCAGCAAACATGGTCAGGACCTCTATGGCTACACCTTC. Its translation is CASKHGQDLYGYTF.

The chain recombines TRBV18 with TRBJ1-1; possibly TRBD1 for D (5 bases). This CDR3 has 16 amino acids. Germline lookup yields CDR1 KGHSH and CDR2 LQKENI. Between the trimmed V and J ends, which lost 1 base and 6 bases, there was a span of 18 bases. This chain's CDR3 is CASSPLGVGAIAEAFF. Written as DNA, the CDR3 is TGTGCCAGCTCACCACTGGGGGTCGGGGCTATCGCTGAAGCTTTCTTT.

V is TRBV27 and J is TRBJ1-1; D gene uncertain. Germline assignment: CDR1 MNHEY and CDR2 SMNVEV (reference sequence). Between the trimmed V and J ends, which lost 7 bases and 3 bases, there was a span of 21 bases. The CDR3 length is 16 residues. The CDR3 DNA is TGTGCCAGCACGCCCCGGTTCGCGGACTCCTACACTGAAGCTTTCTTT. This gives the protein CASTPRFADSYTEAFF.